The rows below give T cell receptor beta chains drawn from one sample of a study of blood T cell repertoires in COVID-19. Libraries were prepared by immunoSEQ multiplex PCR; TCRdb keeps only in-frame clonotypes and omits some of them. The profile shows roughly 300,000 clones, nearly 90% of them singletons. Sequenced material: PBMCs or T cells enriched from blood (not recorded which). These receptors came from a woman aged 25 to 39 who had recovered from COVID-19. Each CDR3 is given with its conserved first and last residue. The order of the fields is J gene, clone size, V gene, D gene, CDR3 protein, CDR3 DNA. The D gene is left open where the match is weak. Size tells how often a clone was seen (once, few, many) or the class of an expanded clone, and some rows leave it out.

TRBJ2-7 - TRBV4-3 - CASSQFSAGPLSYEQYF TGCGCCAGCAGCCAATTCAGCGCGGGTCCTCTCTCCTACGAGCAGTACTTC
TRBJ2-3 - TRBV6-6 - CASSYSAGTDTQYF TGTGCCAGCAGTTACTCGGCCGGCACAGATACGCAGTATTTT
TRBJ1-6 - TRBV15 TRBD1 CATSPRGLNSPLHF TGTGCCACCAGCCCGAGGGGGCTAAATTCACCCCTCCACTTT
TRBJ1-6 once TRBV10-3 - CAISDRVDSPLHF TGTGCCATCAGTGACAGGGTGGATTCACCCCTCCACTTT
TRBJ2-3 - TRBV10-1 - CASSESPGTQYF TGCGCCAGCAGTGAGTCGCCAGGTACGCAGTATTTT
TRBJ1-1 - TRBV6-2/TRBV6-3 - CASSYREGKGMGTEAFF TGTGCCAGCAGTTACCGGGAGGGTAAGGGGATGGGCACTGAAGCTTTCTTT
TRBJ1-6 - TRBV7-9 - CASSLATRGGISYNSPLHF TGTGCCAGCAGCTTAGCAACGCGGGGGGGTATCTCCTATAATTCACCCCTCCACTTT
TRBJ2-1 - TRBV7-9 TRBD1 CASSPIGTGGLEQFF TGTGCCAGCAGCCCGATCGGGACAGGGGGCTTAGAGCAGTTCTTC
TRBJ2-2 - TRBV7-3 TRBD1 CASSPGQGNTGELFF TGTGCCAGCAGCCCGGGACAGGGGAACACCGGGGAGCTGTTTTTT
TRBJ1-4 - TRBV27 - CASSTTGLSTNEKLFF TGTGCCAGCAGTACAACAGGGTTGTCAACTAATGAAAAACTGTTTTTT
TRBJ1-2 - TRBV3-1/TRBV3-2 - CASSQVSGWGYTF TGTGCCAGCAGCCAAGTATCAGGTTGGGGCTACACCTTC
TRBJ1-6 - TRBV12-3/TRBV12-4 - CASSANSPLHF TGTGCCAGCAGCGCGAATTCACCCCTCCACTTT
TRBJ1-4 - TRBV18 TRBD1 CASSLLTTGPTNEKLFF TGTGCCAGCTCACTTCTAACGACAGGGCCAACTAATGAAAAACTGTTTTTT
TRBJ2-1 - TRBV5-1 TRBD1 CASSLRTGGGDEQFF TGCGCCAGCAGCTTGAGGACAGGGGGTGGGGATGAGCAGTTCTTC
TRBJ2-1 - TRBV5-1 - CASSSLPGQTNNEQFF TGCGCCAGCAGCTCCCTTCCGGGACAAACAAACAATGAGCAGTTCTTC
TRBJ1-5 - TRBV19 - CATSDFSNQPQHF TGTGCCACCTCCGACTTTAGCAATCAGCCCCAGCATTTT
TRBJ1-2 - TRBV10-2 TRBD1 CASSPKDRGYGYTF TGCGCCAGCAGCCCCAAGGACAGGGGGTATGGCTACACCTTC
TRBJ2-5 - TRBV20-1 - CSARAGETQYF TGCAGTGCTAGAGCCGGGGAGACCCAGTACTTC
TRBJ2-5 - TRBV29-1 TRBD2 CSSSRGGMETQYF TGCAGCTCTTCTCGGGGGGGTATGGAGACCCAGTACTTC
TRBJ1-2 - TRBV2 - CASSLRPVNYGYTF TGTGCCAGCAGTCTTCGCCCGGTCAACTATGGCTACACCTTC
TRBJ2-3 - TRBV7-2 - CASSSPLSFTDTQYF TGTGCCAGCAGCTCCCCCCTTTCCTTCACAGATACGCAGTATTTT
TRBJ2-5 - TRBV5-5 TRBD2 CASSLAGANQETQYF TGTGCCAGCAGCCTAGCGGGGGCGAACCAAGAGACCCAGTACTTC
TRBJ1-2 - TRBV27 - CASSLKGGYGYTF TGTGCCAGCAGTTTAAAAGGGGGCTATGGCTACACCTTC
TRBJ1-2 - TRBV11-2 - CASSSDTYGYTF TGTGCCAGCAGCTCGGACACGTATGGCTACACCTTC